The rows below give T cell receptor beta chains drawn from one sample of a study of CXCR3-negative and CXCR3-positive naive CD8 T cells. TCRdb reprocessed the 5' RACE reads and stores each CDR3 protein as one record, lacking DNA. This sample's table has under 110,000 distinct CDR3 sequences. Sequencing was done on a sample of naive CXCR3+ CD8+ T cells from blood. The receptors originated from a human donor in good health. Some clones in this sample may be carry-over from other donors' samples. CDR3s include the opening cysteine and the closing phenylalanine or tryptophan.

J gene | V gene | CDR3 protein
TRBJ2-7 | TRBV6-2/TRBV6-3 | CASSFYRGYSSYEQYF
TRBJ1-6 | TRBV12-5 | CASGADGANSPLHF
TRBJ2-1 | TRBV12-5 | CASGLASGRADNEQFF
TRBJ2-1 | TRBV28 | CASSLWTGVNEQFF
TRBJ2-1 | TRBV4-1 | CASSLGPEQNNEQFF
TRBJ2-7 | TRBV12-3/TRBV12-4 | CASSLTSGRVNEQYF
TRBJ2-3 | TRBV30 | CAWSGGLAGPTDTQYF
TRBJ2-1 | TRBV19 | CAIGGAQEQFF
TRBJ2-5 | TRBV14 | CASSQSGAGSDF
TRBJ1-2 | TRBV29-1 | CSVEVGTPNPLF
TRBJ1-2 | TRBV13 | CASSHGQVVSYGYTF
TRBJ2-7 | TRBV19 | CASSYKAVYEQYF
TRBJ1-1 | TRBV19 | CASSSGGIDNTEAFF